A selection of T cell receptor beta chains follows, all from one sample in a study of response to subunit inactivated influenza vaccine. TCRdb reanalysed the RT-PCR reads using MiXCR and keeps one entry per CDR3 protein. Among hundreds of thousands of distinct CDR3 sequences listed, around 13% were seen once. Sequences were derived from PBMCs from blood, sampled 14 to 15 days before vaccination. Receptor source: a man in his fifties who received an inactivated influenza vaccine. Both conserved end residues are part of each CDR3. Each record gives: J gene, D gene, clone size, V gene, CDR3 protein, CDR3 DNA. A D gene is named only where the DNA matches it firmly. Clone size is not always given. Where it is, it says once, few, many or a class for expanded clones.

j_call: TRBJ2-1; d_call: -; clone_size: few; v_call: TRBV6-2/TRBV6-3; cdr3_aa: CASSYSNTHNEQFF; cdr3_nt: TGTGCCAGCAGTTACTCGAATACTCACAATGAGCAGTTCTTC
j_call: TRBJ2-3; d_call: -; clone_size: few; v_call: TRBV29-1; cdr3_aa: CSVEEGASTDTQYF; cdr3_nt: TGCAGCGTTGAAGAGGGGGCCAGCACAGATACGCAGTATTTT
j_call: TRBJ2-5; d_call: -; clone_size: -; v_call: TRBV10-3; cdr3_aa: CAISDMGGRETQYF; cdr3_nt: TGTGCCATCAGTGATATGGGGGGTCGAGAGACCCAGTACTTC
j_call: TRBJ1-2; d_call: TRBD1; clone_size: -; v_call: TRBV6-5; cdr3_aa: CASRKTGQGLDLRWGYTF; cdr3_nt: TGTGCCAGCAGGAAGACGGGACAGGGGCTTGACTTACGTTGGGGCTACACCTTC
j_call: TRBJ1-6; d_call: -; clone_size: -; v_call: TRBV7-9; cdr3_aa: CASSLSMYNSPLHF; cdr3_nt: TGTGCCAGCAGCTTAAGCATGTATAATTCACCCCTCCACTTT
j_call: TRBJ1-5; d_call: -; clone_size: -; v_call: TRBV3-1; cdr3_aa: CASSQDSGQSNQPQHF; cdr3_nt: TGTGCCAGCAGCCAAGACTCAGGGCAGAGCAATCAGCCCCAGCATTTT
j_call: TRBJ2-7; d_call: -; clone_size: once; v_call: TRBV18; cdr3_aa: CASSQIGLNYEQYF; cdr3_nt: TGTGCCAGCTCACAGATCGGCCTCAACTACGAGCAGTACTTC
j_call: TRBJ1-4; d_call: -; clone_size: -; v_call: TRBV27; cdr3_aa: CARSLLGGSTNEKLFF; cdr3_nt: TGTGCCAGAAGTTTATTGGGGGGTTCGACTAATGAAAAACTGTTTTTT
j_call: TRBJ1-1; d_call: -; clone_size: -; v_call: TRBV15; cdr3_aa: CATSRVNMGPTEAFF; cdr3_nt: TGTGCCACCAGCAGGGTTAACATGGGTCCCACTGAAGCTTTCTTT
j_call: TRBJ1-3; d_call: -; clone_size: -; v_call: TRBV7-2; cdr3_aa: CASSLAREGTIYF; cdr3_nt: TGTGCCAGCAGCTTAGCGCGAGAGGGCACCATATATTTT
j_call: TRBJ2-3; d_call: -; clone_size: -; v_call: TRBV15; cdr3_aa: CATSRGIGRGDTQYF; cdr3_nt: TGTGCCACCAGCAGAGGGATCGGAAGGGGGGATACGCAGTATTTT
j_call: TRBJ1-4; d_call: -; clone_size: few; v_call: TRBV5-1; cdr3_aa: CASSRDLGEKLFF; cdr3_nt: TGCGCCAGCAGCCGGGACCTCGGAGAAAAACTGTTTTTT
j_call: TRBJ2-1; d_call: -; clone_size: few; v_call: TRBV15; cdr3_aa: CATSRGPPGVYNEQFF; cdr3_nt: TGTGCCACCAGCAGAGGTCCCCCAGGGGTCTACAATGAGCAGTTCTTC
j_call: TRBJ2-7; d_call: TRBD1; clone_size: many; v_call: TRBV29-1; cdr3_aa: CSCSFRGRDYEQYF; cdr3_nt: TGCAGCTGCTCGTTCAGGGGGCGCGACTACGAGCAGTACTTC
j_call: TRBJ2-3; d_call: TRBD2; clone_size: few; v_call: TRBV4-3; cdr3_aa: CASSQGVLAGGFTDTQYF; cdr3_nt: TGCGCCAGCAGCCAAGGCGTACTAGCGGGGGGCTTCACAGATACGCAGTATTTT
j_call: TRBJ2-2; d_call: -; clone_size: -; v_call: TRBV12-3/TRBV12-4; cdr3_aa: CASRRDLTGELFF; cdr3_nt: TGTGCCAGCAGACGTGACCTAACCGGGGAGCTGTTTTTT
j_call: TRBJ2-2; d_call: -; clone_size: many; v_call: TRBV29-1; cdr3_aa: CSVLVGTGELFF; cdr3_nt: TGCAGCGTCCTCGTGGGAACCGGGGAGCTGTTTTTT
j_call: TRBJ2-6; d_call: -; clone_size: -; v_call: TRBV29-1; cdr3_aa: CSVEEDGGSGANVLTF; cdr3_nt: TGCAGCGTTGAAGAGGACGGGGGATCTGGGGCCAACGTCCTGACTTTC
j_call: TRBJ1-1; d_call: TRBD1; clone_size: -; v_call: TRBV4-3; cdr3_aa: CASSQDYRGRGEAFF; cdr3_nt: TGCGCCAGCAGCCAAGATTACAGGGGGCGAGGTGAAGCTTTCTTT
j_call: TRBJ2-7; d_call: TRBD1; clone_size: many; v_call: TRBV10-3; cdr3_aa: CAISESPPYWTGVDGEQYF; cdr3_nt: TGTGCCATCAGTGAGTCGCCCCCTTACTGGACAGGGGTCGATGGCGAGCAGTACTTC
j_call: TRBJ2-7; d_call: TRBD1; clone_size: few; v_call: TRBV29-1; cdr3_aa: CSVTGDRAKTLDEQYF; cdr3_nt: TGCAGCGTGACGGGGGACAGGGCAAAAACTCTGGACGAGCAGTACTTC
j_call: TRBJ2-3; d_call: -; clone_size: few; v_call: TRBV6-1; cdr3_aa: CASSSFIQVSLTDTQYF; cdr3_nt: TGTGCCAGCAGCTCATTTATACAGGTCTCTCTCACAGATACGCAGTATTTT
j_call: TRBJ1-1; d_call: -; clone_size: -; v_call: TRBV29-1; cdr3_aa: CSVGTARNTEAFF; cdr3_nt: TGCAGCGTTGGGACCGCCCGGAACACTGAAGCTTTCTTT
j_call: TRBJ2-3; d_call: -; clone_size: -; v_call: TRBV29-1; cdr3_aa: CSVGLDTSTDTQYF; cdr3_nt: TGCAGCGTTGGATTGGACACGTCCACAGATACGCAGTATTTT
j_call: TRBJ2-5; d_call: -; clone_size: -; v_call: TRBV7-9; cdr3_aa: CASSLARSGGPETQYF; cdr3_nt: TGTGCCAGCAGCTTAGCGAGGTCCGGTGGGCCAGAGACCCAGTACTTC
j_call: TRBJ1-2; d_call: -; clone_size: -; v_call: TRBV2; cdr3_aa: CASSEGWNYGYTF; cdr3_nt: TGTGCCAGCAGTGAGGGATGGAACTATGGCTACACCTTC
j_call: TRBJ2-7; d_call: -; clone_size: few; v_call: TRBV7-2; cdr3_aa: CASSLASGQPYEQYF; cdr3_nt: TGTGCCAGCAGCTTAGCGTCAGGACAGCCCTACGAGCAGTACTTC
j_call: TRBJ2-1; d_call: TRBD1; clone_size: few; v_call: TRBV25-1; cdr3_aa: CASSEYGTGSYNEQFF; cdr3_nt: TGTGCCAGCAGTGAATATGGGACAGGGAGCTACAATGAGCAGTTCTTC
j_call: TRBJ2-3; d_call: -; clone_size: few; v_call: TRBV4-1; cdr3_aa: CASSQLGAANTDTQYF; cdr3_nt: TGCGCCAGCAGCCAGTTAGGCGCGGCTAACACAGATACGCAGTATTTT
j_call: TRBJ2-1; d_call: TRBD2; clone_size: few; v_call: TRBV3-1; cdr3_aa: CASSHWTRAENEQFF; cdr3_nt: TGTGCCAGCAGCCATTGGACTAGAGCTGAAAATGAGCAGTTCTTC
j_call: TRBJ2-4; d_call: TRBD1; clone_size: -; v_call: TRBV5-8; cdr3_aa: CASSLADRLGYF; cdr3_nt: TGTGCCAGCTCCCTCGCGGACAGGTTGGGGTACTTC
j_call: TRBJ2-3; d_call: TRBD1; clone_size: -; v_call: TRBV12-3/TRBV12-4; cdr3_aa: CASSLAETGYTDTQYF; cdr3_nt: TGTGCCAGCAGTTTAGCGGAGACAGGGTACACAGATACGCAGTATTTT
j_call: TRBJ2-2; d_call: TRBD1; clone_size: -; v_call: TRBV6-2/TRBV6-3; cdr3_aa: CARPPGQASTGELFF; cdr3_nt: TGTGCCAGACCCCCGGGACAGGCGAGCACCGGGGAGCTGTTTTTT
j_call: TRBJ2-7; d_call: TRBD1; clone_size: -; v_call: TRBV4-1; cdr3_aa: CASSHPGQTEYEQYF; cdr3_nt: TGCGCCAGCAGCCACCCGGGACAGACAGAATACGAGCAGTACTTC
j_call: TRBJ1-2; d_call: -; clone_size: many; v_call: TRBV20-1; cdr3_aa: CSAGTDRSNYGYTF; cdr3_nt: TGCAGTGCAGGGACCGACCGATCCAACTATGGCTACACCTTC
j_call: TRBJ1-4; d_call: TRBD1; clone_size: -; v_call: TRBV12-3/TRBV12-4; cdr3_aa: CASSLLGQGREKLFF; cdr3_nt: TGTGCCAGCAGTTTACTTGGACAGGGAAGAGAAAAACTGTTTTTT
j_call: TRBJ1-4; d_call: TRBD1; clone_size: -; v_call: TRBV6-1; cdr3_aa: CASSPGQGRNEKLFF; cdr3_nt: TGTGCCAGCAGCCCTGGACAGGGGAGAAATGAAAAACTGTTTTTT
j_call: TRBJ1-1; d_call: -; clone_size: -; v_call: TRBV5-1; cdr3_aa: CASSEGRTDSNTEAFF; cdr3_nt: TGCGCCAGCAGCGAAGGACGGACGGATTCTAACACTGAAGCTTTCTTT
j_call: TRBJ1-2; d_call: -; clone_size: few; v_call: TRBV11-2; cdr3_aa: CASSFNRVGYTF; cdr3_nt: TGTGCCAGCAGCTTTAACAGGGTCGGCTACACCTTC
j_call: TRBJ2-1; d_call: TRBD2; clone_size: few; v_call: TRBV3-1; cdr3_aa: CASSQTSGTLGNEQFF; cdr3_nt: TGTGCCAGCAGCCAGACTAGCGGGACCCTGGGGAATGAGCAGTTCTTC
j_call: TRBJ2-5; d_call: TRBD1; clone_size: -; v_call: TRBV7-9; cdr3_aa: CASSPDRGQETQYF; cdr3_nt: TGTGCCAGCAGCCCGGACAGGGGTCAAGAGACCCAGTACTTC
j_call: TRBJ1-2; d_call: -; clone_size: few; v_call: TRBV2; cdr3_aa: CASRGQGIDYTF; cdr3_nt: TGTGCCAGCAGGGGGCAGGGGATTGACTACACCTTC
j_call: TRBJ2-6; d_call: TRBD2; clone_size: -; v_call: TRBV6-2/TRBV6-3; cdr3_aa: CASPILFHLAGRTSGANVLTF; cdr3_nt: TGTGCCAGTCCGATATTATTCCACCTAGCGGGACGAACCTCTGGGGCCAACGTCCTGACTTTC
j_call: TRBJ1-5; d_call: -; clone_size: few; v_call: TRBV6-2/TRBV6-3; cdr3_aa: CASSYATLNQPQHF; cdr3_nt: TGTGCCAGCAGTTACGCGACTCTTAATCAGCCCCAGCATTTT
j_call: TRBJ2-7; d_call: -; clone_size: -; v_call: TRBV5-1; cdr3_aa: CASRNEGAYEQYF; cdr3_nt: TGCGCCAGCAGAAATGAGGGGGCCTACGAGCAGTACTTC
j_call: TRBJ2-7; d_call: -; clone_size: -; v_call: TRBV5-1; cdr3_aa: CASSLESRYEQYF; cdr3_nt: TGCGCCAGCAGCTTGGAATCCAGGTACGAGCAGTACTTC
j_call: TRBJ2-1; d_call: TRBD1; clone_size: -; v_call: TRBV10-3; cdr3_aa: CATTGQGINEQFF; cdr3_nt: TGTGCCACGACGGGACAGGGGATCAATGAGCAGTTCTTC
j_call: TRBJ2-7; d_call: TRBD1; clone_size: few; v_call: TRBV4-1; cdr3_aa: CASSHTGTGTYEQYF; cdr3_nt: TGCGCCAGCAGCCATACCGGGACAGGAACCTACGAGCAGTACTTC
j_call: TRBJ2-3; d_call: -; clone_size: -; v_call: TRBV3-1; cdr3_aa: CASSQVADTQYF; cdr3_nt: TGTGCCAGCAGCCAAGTGGCAGATACGCAGTATTTT
j_call: TRBJ2-2; d_call: -; clone_size: few; v_call: TRBV5-1; cdr3_aa: CASSQNGANTGELFF; cdr3_nt: TGCGCCAGCAGCCAAAACGGTGCGAACACCGGGGAGCTGTTTTTT
j_call: TRBJ1-1; d_call: -; clone_size: -; v_call: TRBV7-4; cdr3_aa: CASRPRSREANTEAFF; cdr3_nt: TGTGCCAGCAGGCCGAGGTCCAGGGAGGCCAACACTGAAGCTTTCTTT
j_call: TRBJ1-5; d_call: -; clone_size: few; v_call: TRBV20-1; cdr3_aa: CSARGGNQPQHF; cdr3_nt: TGCAGTGCTAGGGGGGGAAATCAGCCCCAGCATTTT
j_call: TRBJ2-5; d_call: -; clone_size: -; v_call: TRBV7-8; cdr3_aa: CASSLYSQGMGETQYF; cdr3_nt: TGTGCCAGCAGCTTATACAGCCAAGGGATGGGAGAGACCCAGTACTTC
j_call: TRBJ2-2; d_call: TRBD1; clone_size: few; v_call: TRBV10-3; cdr3_aa: CAISENRGRNTGELFF; cdr3_nt: TGTGCCATCAGTGAGAACAGGGGGAGAAACACCGGGGAGCTGTTTTTT
j_call: TRBJ2-5; d_call: -; clone_size: many; v_call: TRBV28; cdr3_aa: CASSPARTLGETQYF; cdr3_nt: TGTGCCAGCAGTCCTGCCAGGACCTTAGGGGAGACCCAGTACTTC
j_call: TRBJ2-7; d_call: -; clone_size: few; v_call: TRBV4-3; cdr3_aa: CASSQGTRAADEQYF; cdr3_nt: TGCGCCAGCAGCCAGGGGACCAGAGCGGCTGACGAGCAGTACTTC
j_call: TRBJ2-2; d_call: -; clone_size: -; v_call: TRBV7-3; cdr3_aa: CASSLVTRAAKNTGELFF; cdr3_nt: TGTGCCAGCAGCTTAGTTACTAGGGCCGCGAAGAACACCGGGGAGCTGTTTTTT